This TCR beta chain stems from a study of blood T cell repertoires in COVID-19. Study-wide context: Spain, Italy and the United States supplied samples that represented acute and convalescent COVID-19. The analysed material was cDNA or gDNA that came from T cells, B-cell-depleted T cells, or PBMCs.

Trimming cost V 1 base and J 9 bases, with 10 bases left between them. The CDR3 has 13 amino acids. Germline V gene sequence: CDR1 MGHRA, CDR2 YSYEKL. The authors' processing: Nucleated cell counts were estimated from reference gene primer amplification. Measured with immunoSEQ multiplex PCR; TCRdb has only the in-frame clones, and not every one. V, J and clone size are those of that table, while D and trimming were read from the DNA. The sample includes around 21,000 clones, around 82% of them seen just once. This chain links TRBV4-1 with TRBJ2-1; D unresolved. The sequence derives from a middle-aged man with acute or convalescent COVID-19. Source material: peripheral blood. The chain's CDR3 is CASSQVASIEQFF. The CDR3 DNA is TGCGCCAGCAGCCAAGTGGCAAGTATTGAGCAGTTCTTC.